This T cell receptor (beta chain) was retrieved from a study of control samples from healthy donors and cancer patients. CDR3 length equals 16 residues. Trimming at V came to 4 bases and at J to 0 bases, leaving 8 bases not matched to a gene. CDR1 SGHRS and CDR2 YFSETQ come from the germline V gene. Measured with immunoSEQ multiplex PCR; TCRdb has only the in-frame clones, and not every one. The sample has roughly 100,000 clones; around 90% are singletons. The sequence was obtained from a woman under 30 in good health. What was sequenced was blood. V is TRBV5-1 and J is TRBJ2-5; 8 bases map to TRBD2. The DNA for the CDR3 is TGCGCCAGCAGCAAGCCGGGACTAGGGTACCAAGAGACCCAGTACTTC. Encoded protein: CASSKPGLGYQETQYF.